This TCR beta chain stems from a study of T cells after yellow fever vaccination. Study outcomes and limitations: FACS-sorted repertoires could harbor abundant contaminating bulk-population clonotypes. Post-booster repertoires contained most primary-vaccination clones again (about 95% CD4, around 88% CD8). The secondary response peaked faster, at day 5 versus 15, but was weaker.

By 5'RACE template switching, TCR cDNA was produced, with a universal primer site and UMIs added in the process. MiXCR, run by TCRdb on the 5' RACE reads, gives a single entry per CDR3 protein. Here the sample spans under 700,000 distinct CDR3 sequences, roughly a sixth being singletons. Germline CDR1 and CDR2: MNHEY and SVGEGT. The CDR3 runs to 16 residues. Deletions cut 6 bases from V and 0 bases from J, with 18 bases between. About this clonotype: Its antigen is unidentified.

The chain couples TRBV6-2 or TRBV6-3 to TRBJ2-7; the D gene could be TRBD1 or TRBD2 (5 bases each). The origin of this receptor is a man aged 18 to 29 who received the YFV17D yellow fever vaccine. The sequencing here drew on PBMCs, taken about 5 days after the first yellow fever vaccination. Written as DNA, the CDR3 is TGTGCCAGCAGCAAGGGGACCGGGTTCGCCTCCTACGAGCAGTACGTC. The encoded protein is CASSKGTGFASYEQYV.